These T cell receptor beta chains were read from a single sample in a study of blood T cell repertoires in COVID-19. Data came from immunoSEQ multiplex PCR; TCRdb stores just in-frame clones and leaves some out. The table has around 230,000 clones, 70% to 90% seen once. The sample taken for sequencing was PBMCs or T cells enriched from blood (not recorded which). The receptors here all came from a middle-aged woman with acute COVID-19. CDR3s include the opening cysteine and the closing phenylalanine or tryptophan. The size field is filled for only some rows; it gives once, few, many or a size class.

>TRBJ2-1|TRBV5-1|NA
CASSLARGYGTGYGGHNEQFF
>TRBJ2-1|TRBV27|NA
CASSLLAGGPGYNEQFF
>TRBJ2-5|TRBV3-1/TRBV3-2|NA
CASSLALHLIETQYF
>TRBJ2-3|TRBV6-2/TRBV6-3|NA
CASSYSDRTTDTQYF
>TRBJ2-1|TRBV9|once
CASSDADNEQFF
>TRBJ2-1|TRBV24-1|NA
CATSSGGLSSYNEQFF
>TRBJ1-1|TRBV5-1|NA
CASSYTSPITGGHTEAFF
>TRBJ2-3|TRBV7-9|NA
CASSFQGSSTDTQYF
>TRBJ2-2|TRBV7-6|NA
CASSLVPSNTGELFF
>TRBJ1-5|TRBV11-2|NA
CASSLTGMSNQPQHF
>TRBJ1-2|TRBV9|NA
CASSPTGHPGKGYTF
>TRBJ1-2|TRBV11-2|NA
CASRRQGGYGYTF
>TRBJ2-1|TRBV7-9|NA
CASSLTGTQHNEQFF
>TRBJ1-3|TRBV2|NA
CAITPTGFSGNTIYF
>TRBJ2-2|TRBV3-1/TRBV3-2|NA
CASRTSGGQNTGELFF
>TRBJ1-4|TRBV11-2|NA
CASSSGWAEKLFF
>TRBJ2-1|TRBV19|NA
CASSLTSGGYNEQFF
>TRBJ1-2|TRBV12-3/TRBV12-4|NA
CASSLGQGYGYTF
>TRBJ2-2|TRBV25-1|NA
CASSLRNTGELFF
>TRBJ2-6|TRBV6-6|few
CASSPRGASGGINSGANVLTF
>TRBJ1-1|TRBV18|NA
CASSPQPNTEAFF
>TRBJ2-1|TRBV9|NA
CASSVSGGPNNEQFF
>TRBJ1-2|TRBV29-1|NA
CSVENGDYGYTF
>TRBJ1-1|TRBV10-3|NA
CAISRGNTEAFF
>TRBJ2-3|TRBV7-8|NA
CASSLTGFTDTQYF
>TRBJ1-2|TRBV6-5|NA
CASSYGASRRGDGYTF
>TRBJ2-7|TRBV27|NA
CASSLLTGSYEQYF
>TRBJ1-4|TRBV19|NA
CASRETGGGEKLFF
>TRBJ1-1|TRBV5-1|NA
CASSLGLGTADTEAFF
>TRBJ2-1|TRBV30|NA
CAWSPGGEQFF
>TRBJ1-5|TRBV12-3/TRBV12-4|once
CASSAGGQPQHF
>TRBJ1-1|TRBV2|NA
CASSGWLDTEAFF
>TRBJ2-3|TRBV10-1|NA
CASSESTRNTDTQYF
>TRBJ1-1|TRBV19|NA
CASSITGYTEAFF
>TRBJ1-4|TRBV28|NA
CASMGQARLRGGAKLFF
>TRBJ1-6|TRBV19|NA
CASSSASSYNSPLHF
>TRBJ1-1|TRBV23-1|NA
CASSQSEQGGRNTEAFF